Listed here are 14 T cell receptor beta chains from one sample, sequenced in a study of shared T cell receptors in the human thymus. Repertoires were generated with immunoSEQ multiplex PCR, while TCRdb's copy carries only in-frame clones and drops some. The top ten hold over 0.008% of the sample, which has 700,000 or so clones, approximately 83% seen once. This sample was shared with a second study, whose subject was human thymus T cells.

The material sequenced was thymocytes. All receptors derive from a girl less than two years old with a congenital heart defect.

The chain employs TRBV7-8 and TRBJ1-5, with 7 bases aligning to TRBD1. The CDR3 consists of 17 residues. Germline trimming cut 1 base from V and 5 bases from J; bases unmatched to any gene: 11. CDR1 and CDR2 from the germline V gene are SGHVS and FQNEAQ. CDR3 DNA sequence: TGTGCCAGCAGCTTAGAGACAGGGCTTACAGCAGATCAGCCCCAGCATTTT. Amino acids: CASSLETGLTADQPQHF.

The rearrangement joins TRBV6-1 to TRBJ1-5, with D tentatively TRBD1 (5 bases). The CDR3 extends over 15 amino acids. Germline V gene sequence: CDR1 MNHNS, CDR2 SASEGT. The ends were cut back, 7 bases at V and 4 bases at J, with 17 bases in the middle. The CDR3 is CASKGWQGGNQPQHF. The CDR3 nucleotides are TGTGCCAGCAAGGGGTGGCAGGGTGGGAATCAGCCCCAGCATTTT.

This chain connects TRBV7-4 to TRBJ1-1; D is unresolved. Trimming shortened V by 2 bases and J by 1 base, and 8 bases separated the two germline ends. The CDR3 has 14 residues. The V gene's germline CDR1 is SGHVT and CDR2 SQSDAQ. Here the CDR3 reads CASSLKTGNTEAFF. The CDR3 region has the DNA TGTGCCAGCAGCTTAAAAACTGGGAACACTGAAGCTTTCTTT.

The chain is built from TRBV15 and TRBJ2-7; 9 nucleotides line up with TRBD1. V trimming: 5 bases; J trimming: 7 bases; junction bases outside the gene matches: 12. Looked up from germline, CDR1 is LNHNV and CDR2 is YYDKDF (reference sequence). The CDR3 is 15 residues long. The CDR3 DNA sequence: TGTGCCACCAGCCCGCTTGGGACAGGGTGTGGGGAGCAGTACTTC. It yields the protein CATSPLGTGCGEQYF.

The chain links TRBV27 to TRBJ1-2, with D maybe TRBD1 (5 bases). The V and J ends lost 5 bases and 7 bases respectively, with 14 bases between them. CDR3 length equals 13 residues. The V gene's germline CDR1 is MNHEY and CDR2 SMNVEV (reference sequence). CDR3 protein: CASSPHRDSGYTF. The CDR3 DNA reads TGTGCCAGCAGTCCGCACCGGGACTCTGGCTACACCTTC.

The chain is built from TRBV11-2 and TRBJ1-6; D unclear. Deletions cut 3 bases from V and 8 bases from J, with 14 bases between. Germline V gene data show CDR1 as SGHAT and CDR2 as FQNNGV. The CDR3 runs to 15 residues. CDR3 region: CASSFVWSIDSPLHF. The CDR3 nucleotides are TGTGCCAGCAGCTTCGTCTGGTCGATAGATTCACCCCTCCACTTT.

This clone was detected a few times. V usage is TRBV14 and J usage is TRBJ2-1; D is perhaps TRBD2 (5 bases). The CDR3 extends over 17 amino acids. Trimming shortened V by 1 base and J by 4 bases, and 17 bases separated the two germline ends. Germline CDR1 SGHDN, CDR2 FVKESK. The CDR3 reads CASSQACGPPSYNEQFF. The CDR3 region has the DNA TGTGCCAGCAGCCAAGCATGCGGGCCGCCCTCATACAATGAGCAGTTCTTC. Full variable domain (rest looked up from reference TRBV14 and TRBJ2-1): EAGVTQFPSHSVIEKGQTVTLRCDPISGHDNLYWYRRVMGKEIKFLLHFVKESKQDESGMPNNRFLAERTGGTYSTLKVQPAELEDSGVYFCASSQACGPPSYNEQFFGPGTRLTVL.

The sample holds one count of this clone. V and J are TRBV28 and TRBJ2-7; D gene unclear. The CDR3 length is 15 residues. Germline CDR1 reads MDHEN; CDR2 reads SYDVKM. V was cut by 9 bases and J by 2 bases, with 20 bases left in between. CDR3 in amino acids: CASYRTGDIAYEQYF. The CDR3 DNA follows: TGTGCCAGTTACAGAACCGGTGACATCGCCTACGAGCAGTACTTC. The full variable domain, rest sourced from reference TRBV28 and TRBJ2-7, is DVKVTQSSRYLVKRTGEKVFLECVQDMDHENMFWYRQDPGLGLRLIYFSYDVKMKEKGDIPEGYSVSREKKERFSLILESASTNQTSMYLCASYRTGDIAYEQYFGPGTRLTVT.

The chain is built from TRBV27 and TRBJ2-5; 8 nucleotides match TRBD1. V gave up 0 bases and J gave up 5 bases; unmatched junction bases: 8. The CDR3 is 16 residues long. Per the germline V gene, CDR1 is MNHEY and CDR2 is SMNVEV (reference sequence). The CDR3: CASSLSEDRAEETQYF. DNA of the CDR3: TGTGCCAGCAGTTTATCCGAGGACAGGGCGGAGGAGACCCAGTACTTC.

The V call is TRBV6-5, the J call TRBJ2-4, with TRBD2 matching 7 bases. The CDR3 spans 13 residues. Germline values: CDR1 MNHEY, CDR2 SVGAGI. With V trimmed by 0 bases and J by 8 bases, 1 base remained unmatched. The CDR3 region is CASSYSGRDIQYF. The CDR3 nucleotides are TGTGCCAGCAGTTACTCGGGGAGGGACATTCAGTACTTC.

V gene TRBV19 combines with J gene TRBJ1-2; D uncertain. Trimming stripped 7 bases from V and 4 bases from J, with 22 bases between. The CDR3 contains 16 residues. From germline, CDR1 is LNHDA and CDR2 SQIVND (reference sequence). The CDR3 nucleotides read TGTGCCAGTAAGGTCAGCGGCCACCTCCTCCTCTATGGCTACACCTTC. This gives the protein CASKVSGHLLLYGYTF.

This chain connects TRBV11-2 to TRBJ2-3, with TRBD1 matching over 12 bases. CDR1 is SGHAT, CDR2 FQNNGV, per germline. V shed 3 bases and J 6 bases; nucleotides not matched to a gene: 7. CDR3 length equals 16 residues. In nucleotides, the CDR3 is TGTGCCAGCAGCTTCCGGGACAGGGGGCTAGCGGATACGCAGTATTTT. Translated: CASSFRDRGLADTQYF.

The chain links TRBV6-1 to TRBJ2-5; 9 bases match TRBD2. Germline values: CDR1 MNHNS, CDR2 SASEGT. V was clipped by 10 bases and J by 5 bases; unmatched bases: 14. The CDR3 runs to 15 residues. Written as DNA, the CDR3 is TGTGCCATCCTAGCGGGGCCCCCAGGGTGGGAGACCCAGTACTTC. Its protein is CAILAGPPGWETQYF.

This chain joins TRBV5-1 and TRBJ2-5, with a weak D call TRBD1 (5 bases). The ends were cut back, 2 bases at V and 0 bases at J, with 14 bases in the middle. This CDR3 spans 16 amino acids. Germline V gene lookup returns CDR1 SGHRS and CDR2 YFSETQ. The CDR3 is CASSFFSSGHQETQYF. CDR3 nucleotides: TGCGCCAGCAGCTTCTTTAGCTCAGGGCACCAAGAGACCCAGTACTTC. Supplemented by reference TRBV5-1 and TRBJ2-5, the full variable domain reads KAGVTQTPRYLIKTRGQQVTLSCSPISGHRSVSWYQQTPGQGLQFLFEYFSETQRNKGNFPGRFSGRQFSNSRSEMNVSTLELGDSALYLCASSFFSSGHQETQYFGPGTRLLVL.